This passage covers 22 T cell receptor beta chains from one sample sequenced in a study of blood T cell repertoires in COVID-19. Clones were read by immunoSEQ multiplex PCR, and TCRdb kept only the in-frame ones, dropping some. The sample holds approximately 250,000 clones, over 70% seen once. Sequencing input: peripheral blood. These receptors came from a human donor in a cohort sampled during active COVID-19.

This chain links TRBV27 with TRBJ1-2; the D is unclear. From germline, CDR1 is MNHEY and CDR2 SMNVEV (reference sequence). This CDR3 has 14 residues. Trimming removed 4 bases from V and 8 bases from J, with 17 bases in between. In nucleotides, the CDR3 is TGTGCCAGCAGTTCGAGGGTTCTTTGGGAAGGCTACACCTTC. It encodes CASSSRVLWEGYTF.

The V call is TRBV19, the J call TRBJ2-2, with 9 bases that match TRBD1. V shed 6 bases, J shed 3 bases, and the junction held 5 bases outside the gene matches. The CDR3 contains 15 residues. Germline CDR1 and CDR2: LNHDA and SQIVND (reference sequence). The CDR3: CASRTGTGHTGELFF. The CDR3 DNA reads TGTGCCAGTAGAACCGGGACAGGGCACACCGGGGAGCTGTTTTTT.

The chain joins TRBV7-9 to TRBJ2-7; TRBD1 aligns across 9 bases. CDR3 length: 16 amino acids. The ends lost 4 bases at V and 5 bases at J; junction bases unmatched: 12. The germline V gene encodes CDR1 SEHNR and CDR2 FQNEAQ (reference sequence). The CDR3 spells CASSWPTGQGVHEQYF. In DNA form, the CDR3 reads TGTGCCAGCAGCTGGCCCACGGGACAGGGAGTCCACGAGCAGTACTTC.

This clone has only one observation. This chain connects TRBV4-2 to TRBJ2-7, with D unresolved. CDR1 is LGHNA, CDR2 YNFKEQ, per germline. The length of the CDR3 is 16 residues. V lost 0 bases to trimming and J lost 2 bases, with 14 bases between them. CDR3 nucleotides: TGTGCCAGCAGCCAAGATGTGTCTCTCCAGACCTACGAGCAGTACTTC. Translation gives CASSQDVSLQTYEQYF.

CDR3 DNA: TGCGCCAGCAGCCAAGATAGCCAGGGCTATAATTCACCCCTCCACTTT. It codes for CASSQDSQGYNSPLHF. V and J are TRBV4-1 and TRBJ1-6, with TRBD1 as a possible D gene (5 bases). Trimming removed 0 bases from V and 3 bases from J, with 9 bases in between. CDR1 is MGHRA and CDR2 is YSYEKL in the germline V gene. The CDR3 has 16 residues.

The chain carries TRBV7-3 and TRBJ2-3, with D possibly TRBD1 on 5 matching bases. This CDR3 region has 14 residues. V was trimmed by 2 bases and J by 4 bases, leaving 10 bases between them. In germline, CDR1 is SGHTA, CDR2 FQGTGA. CDR3: CASSLGQGPDTQYF. The CDR3 DNA reads as TGTGCCAGCAGCTTAGGGCAGGGCCCAGATACGCAGTATTTT.

V gene TRBV7-9 combines with J gene TRBJ1-5; D remains ambiguous. In germline, CDR1 is SEHNR, CDR2 FQNEAQ (reference sequence). The CDR3 contains 15 residues. V gave up 5 bases and J gave up 6 bases, with 17 bases separating them. CDR3 in amino acids: CASSPLAGFGQPQHF. Written as DNA, the CDR3 is TGTGCCAGCAGCCCCCTCGCTGGTTTCGGTCAGCCCCAGCATTTT.

The rearrangement uses TRBV2 and TRBJ2-1, with 7 positions matching TRBD1. J gave up 8 bases and V 4 bases, and 11 bases lay outside the gene matches. Germline lookup yields CDR1 SNHLY and CDR2 FYNNEI. CDR3 length equals 15 residues. The CDR3 spells CASSADRVVYDEQFF. The CDR3 nucleotides read TGTGCCAGCAGTGCCGACAGGGTGGTATACGATGAGCAGTTCTTC.

In this sample, this clone turned up a few times. The CDR3 nucleotides read TGCGCCAGCAGCTTGTGGACAGGAGGCAACGAGCAGTACTTC. This gives the protein CASSLWTGGNEQYF. V is TRBV5-1 and J is TRBJ2-7; 7 nucleotides agree with TRBD1. The J segment lost 5 bases and the V segment lost 1 base, leaving 6 bases of the junction unmatched. The CDR3 extends over 14 amino acids. In germline, CDR1 is SGHRS, CDR2 YFSETQ.

Worth noting for this clone: This sample also contains other DNA sequences that code for the same CDR3. The chain carries TRBV27 and TRBJ2-7, with TRBD2 matching 8 bases. Germline V CDR1 and CDR2: MNHEY, SMNVEV (reference sequence). Trimming at V came to 2 bases and at J to 2 bases, leaving 5 bases not matched to a gene. This CDR3 is built from 15 residues. The CDR3 bases are TGTGCCAGCAGTTTAAGGGCGGGAGGCCCCTACGAGCAGTACTTC. Protein: CASSLRAGGPYEQYF.

The genes are TRBV2 and TRBJ1-1; no definite D call. This CDR3 is 15 amino acids long. Germline V gives CDR1 SNHLY, CDR2 FYNNEI. Trimming removed 7 bases from V and 0 bases from J, with 15 bases in between. The DNA for the CDR3 is TGTGCCAGCACCAAAGGGTGGAGGATGAACACTGAAGCTTTCTTT. Translation: CASTKGWRMNTEAFF.

In its sample, this clone was seen a few times. V usage is TRBV7-8 and J usage is TRBJ2-2; D is perhaps TRBD1 (6 bases). The V gene's germline CDR1 is SGHVS and CDR2 FQNEAQ. V was cut by 5 bases and J by 1 base, with 11 bases left in between. This CDR3 region has 15 residues. The CDR3 region is CASSVGHLNTGELFF. The CDR3 DNA is TGTGCCAGCAGCGTGGGACACCTGAACACCGGGGAGCTGTTTTTT.

The chain joins TRBV29-1 to TRBJ1-1, with 10 nucleotides matching TRBD1. This CDR3 has 18 residues. CDR1 is SQVTM and CDR2 is ANQGSEA in the germline V gene. V shed 6 bases, J shed 4 bases, and the junction held 20 bases outside the gene matches. The CDR3, as DNA: TGCAGCGTCAGCTGGGGTGGGGGGACAGGGGTATCGGGCACTGAAGCTTTCTTT. This translates into CSVSWGGGTGVSGTEAFF.

The V and J genes are TRBV19 and TRBJ2-2; no definite D call. V lost 10 bases to trimming and J lost 6 bases, with 18 bases between them. The CDR3 consists of 14 residues. Germline assignment: CDR1 LNHDA and CDR2 SQIVND (reference sequence). CDR3 sequence reads: CAIRDLVSPGELFF. The CDR3 region has the DNA TGTGCCATTAGAGACTTAGTGTCTCCCGGGGAGCTGTTTTTT. The full variable domain, its missing parts supplied by reference TRBV19 and TRBJ2-2, is DGGITQSPKYLFRKEGQNVTLSCEQNLNHDAMYWYRQDPGQGLRLIYYSQIVNDFQKGDIAEGYSVSREKKESFPLTVTSAQKNPTAFYLCAIRDLVSPGELFFGEGSRLTVL.

The chain has TRBV5-4 and TRBJ2-1; 10 bases are shared with TRBD2. V was pared by 4 bases and J by 3 bases, with 4 bases of the junction left unmatched. The germline CDR1 and CDR2 sequences are SGHNT and YYREEE (reference sequence). This CDR3 is 15 amino acids long. The CDR3 protein is CASSTRLAGYNEQFF. CDR3 nucleotides: TGTGCCAGCAGCACTCGACTAGCGGGCTACAATGAGCAGTTCTTC.

The count of this clone is one. The chain couples TRBV13 to TRBJ2-1; 11 bases are shared with TRBD2. This CDR3 has 18 amino acids. Per germline, CDR1 PRHDT and CDR2 FYEKMQ (reference sequence). Trimming took 3 bases from V and 0 from J; bases not matched to a gene: 7. CDR3 sequence reads: CASSLHVSGGASYNEQFF. The CDR3 DNA reads as TGTGCCAGCAGCTTGCACGTTAGCGGGGGGGCCTCCTACAATGAGCAGTTCTTC.

The V call is TRBV7-2, the J call TRBJ2-7; no reliable D call. CDR3 length equals 15 residues. The germline V gene encodes CDR1 SGHTA and CDR2 FQGNSA. Trimming stripped 1 base from V and 1 base from J, with 11 bases between. In nucleotides, the CDR3 is TGTGCCAGCAGCTTAGAGGCAGGTCGATCCTACGAGCAGTACTTC. This codes for CASSLEAGRSYEQYF. Variable domain in full (rest from reference TRBV7-2 and TRBJ2-7): GAGVSQSPSNKVTEKGKDVELRCDPISGHTALYWYRQSLGQGLEFLIYFQGNSAPDKSGLPSDRFSAERTGGSVSTLTIQRTQQEDSAVYLCASSLEAGRSYEQYFGPGTRLTVT.

The rearrangement joins TRBV7-2 to TRBJ2-7; 9 bases fit TRBD2. The CDR3 contains 14 residues. V shed 5 bases and J 5 bases; nucleotides not matched to a gene: 7. Germline V lookup: CDR1 SGHTA, CDR2 FQGNSA. CDR3 DNA: TGTGCCAGCAGCGATTCTAGCGGGGCTGACGAGCAGTACTTC. This encodes CASSDSSGADEQYF. The full variable domain, in which reference TRBV7-2 and TRBJ2-7 provide the parts outside the CDR3, is GAGVSQSPSNKVTEKGKDVELRCDPISGHTALYWYRQSLGQGLEFLIYFQGNSAPDKSGLPSDRFSAERTGGSVSTLTIQRTQQEDSAVYLCASSDSSGADEQYFGPGTRLTVT.

The chain couples TRBV2 to TRBJ2-1; 7 bases agree with TRBD1. CDR1 is SNHLY and CDR2 is FYNNEI in the germline V gene. Trimming removed 6 bases from V and 10 bases from J; junction bases left unmatched: 9. This CDR3 is 13 amino acids long. The CDR3 coding sequence is TGTGCCAGCAGGGACAGGAGCACAATGGAGCAGTTCTTC. This translates into CASRDRSTMEQFF.

There are a few counts of this clone. The chain employs TRBV28 and TRBJ1-4, with a possible D match to TRBD1 (5 bases). CDR3 length: 16 residues. V was shortened by 4 bases and J by 4 bases, with 16 bases between the two germline ends. The germline V gene has CDR1 MDHEN and CDR2 SYDVKM. The chain's CDR3 is CASSSIQVAINEKLFF. DNA for the CDR3: TGTGCCAGCAGTTCGATACAGGTCGCCATTAATGAAAAACTGTTTTTT.

This clone was detected once. V usage is TRBV5-1 and J usage is TRBJ2-7; 9 nucleotides line up with TRBD2. From germline, CDR1 is SGHRS and CDR2 YFSETQ. CDR3 length: 15 amino acids. The trim removed 0 bases at V and 5 bases at J, leaving 6 bases unmatched. CDR3 DNA sequence: TGCGCCAGCAGCTTGGAGGCGGGAGGGCCTGACGAGCAGTACTTC. Its translation is CASSLEAGGPDEQYF. Drawing the rest from reference TRBV5-1 and TRBJ2-7, the complete variable domain is KAGVTQTPRYLIKTRGQQVTLSCSPISGHRSVSWYQQTPGQGLQFLFEYFSETQRNKGNFPGRFSGRQFSNSRSEMNVSTLELGDSALYLCASSLEAGGPDEQYFGPGTRLTVT.

V and J are TRBV24-1 and TRBJ1-1; D ambiguous. This CDR3 spans 11 amino acids. Trimming removed 3 bases at V and 8 bases at J, with 6 bases between. Germline CDR1 and CDR2: KGHDR and SFDVKD. CDR3 nucleotides: TGTGCCACCAGTGATGGCAGGGAAGCTTTCTTT. Amino acids: CATSDGREAFF.